The present entry profiles one T cell receptor (beta chain) with its context. V was clipped by 5 bases and J by 2 bases, with 9 bases between them. The CDR3 loop spans 14 amino acids. CDR1 SEHNR and CDR2 FQNEAQ come from the germline V gene (reference sequence). Some clones are missing from TCRdb's copy, which holds only in-frame ones; the method was immunoSEQ multiplex PCR. The table includes approximately 30,000 clones, 89% detected once. These data originate in a study of T cell changes during pregnancy in multiple sclerosis. This TCR was sampled from a female donor with multiple sclerosis, enrolled in a pregnancy study. Sample: CD8+ T cells from peripheral blood mononuclear cells, taken in the second trimester of pregnancy. The rearrangement links TRBV7-9 to TRBJ1-4; maybe TRBD1 (6 bases). The CDR3 bases are TGTGCCAGCAGCGTGAGGGGGACTAATGAAAAACTGTTTTTT. Translated, it gives CASSVRGTNEKLFF.